This T cell receptor beta chain is drawn from a study of CD8 T cells in ankylosing spondylitis. Trimming took off 4 bases at V and 2 bases at J, with 12 bases between the two ends. CDR1 is WNHNN, CDR2 SYGVQD, per germline (reference sequence). The CDR3 is 14 residues long. This clonotype turned up a few times. TCRdb reanalysed the 5' RACE reads using MiXCR and keeps one entry per CDR3 protein. Of roughly 68,000 distinct CDR3 sequences listed, about 6.2% are singletons. The sequence was collected from a male donor with ankylosing spondylitis. The chain joins TRBV10-1 to TRBJ2-7; D possibly corresponds to TRBD2 (5 bases). Input material: synovial fluid, either unsorted or a sorted T cell fraction (not recorded which). CDR3 sequence (DNA): TGCGCCAGCAGTGGCAGGACTGATCCCTACGAGCAGTACTTC. Its translation is CASSGRTDPYEQYF.